The sequence of this TCR beta chain was determined in a study of cytomegalovirus exposure and HLA in healthy donors. Study details: In an earlier analysis, 95 million to 140 million unique TCR beta sequences were found from some 180 million T cells.

Germline lookup yields CDR1 ENHRY and CDR2 SYGVKD. The CDR3 sequence is 14 residues long. Notes on the study in general: Donors were assumed by presence/absence analyses to have roughly uniform sequencing depth. Common viral pathogens seemed, in a later analysis, to connect with several of the most significant clusters.

This cohort consisted of healthy bone marrow donors. 60 Vbeta and 13 Jbeta primers were used in PCR. Assay: immunoSEQ multiplex PCR; the TCRdb copy retains only in-frame clones and omits some. The data show some 170,000 clones, roughly a tenth seen once. The table lists this clone with a few counts. The antigen remains unidentified. Compared with germline, one end of the junction differs, possibly owing to a read error. This chain links TRBV10-3 with TRBJ1-5; D is possibly TRBD1 (5 bases). This clonotype originated in a woman aged 30 to 39 in good health and CMV-seropositive. Sample: PBMCs. CDR3 bases: TGTACCATCAGTGTTGGCAGGGGCAATCAGCCCCAGCATTTT. It is translated as CTISVGRGNQPQHF.